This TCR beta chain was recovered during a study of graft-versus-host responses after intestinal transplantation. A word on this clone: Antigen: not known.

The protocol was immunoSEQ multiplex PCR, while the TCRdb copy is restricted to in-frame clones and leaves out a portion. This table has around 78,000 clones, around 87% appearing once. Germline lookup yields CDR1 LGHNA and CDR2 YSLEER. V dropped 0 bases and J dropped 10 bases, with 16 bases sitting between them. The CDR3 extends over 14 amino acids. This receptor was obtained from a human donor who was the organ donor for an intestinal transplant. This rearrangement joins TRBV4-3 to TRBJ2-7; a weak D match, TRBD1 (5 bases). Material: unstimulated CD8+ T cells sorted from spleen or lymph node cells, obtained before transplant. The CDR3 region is CASSQEAWGSSQYF. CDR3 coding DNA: TGCGCCAGCAGCCAAGAGGCATGGGGCTCATCTCAGTACTTC.